This T cell receptor beta chain was recovered during a study of T cells expressing NK-cell markers. Study summary: TCR beta repertoires came from sorted CD3+CD56+NKG2C+, CD3+CD56+NKG2C- and CD3+CD56-NKG2C+ T cells.

As the method of synthesis, 5'RACE template switching with UMIs yielded TCR beta cDNA. Following a re-call of the 5' RACE reads, TCRdb has one entry per CDR3 protein and lacks DNA. Its table records roughly 110,000 distinct CDR3 sequences. Germline loops: CDR1 KGHSH, CDR2 LQKENI. This CDR3 has 13 residues. V is TRBV18 and J is TRBJ2-3. This TCR was sampled from a woman between 18 and 70 years old in good health. What was sequenced was blood T cells: a sorted CD56 or NKG2C T cell subset, CD4+ or CD8+ T cells, or bulk PBMC T cells (not recorded which). The CDR3 region is CASSPPGSLTQYF.